This TCR beta chain was obtained from a study of T cell repertoires in cytomegalovirus infection (dated by TCRdb to between 2017 and 2020). Background on the whole study: Peptide stimulations targeted recently identified HLA-C-restricted CMV epitopes, whose presentation resists viral immunomodulation, together with well-studied HLA-B-restricted epitopes. Because public TCR beta signatures pointed to carriage of CMV infection together with the matching HLA type, the HLA type of each donor mattered for the analysis.

Sequencing used an Illumina HiSeq 1500. TCRdb trimmed the raw reads at Q25, called clones with MiXCR and kept productive beta chains. All rows with the same CDR3 protein become a single entry with the most common DNA and genes. The sample records about 47,000 distinct CDR3 sequences, approximately 20% of which are singletons. The ten most abundant clones make up 53% of the sample. From its cysteine to its phenylalanine, the CDR3 spans 16 amino acids. Only the CDR3 DNA is retained, 48 bases long and in frame from the first base. The germline V gene (reference sequence) gives CDR1 as SGHNT and CDR2 as YYREEE. Trimming takes 3 bases off V and 5 bases off J; junction bases not matched to a gene: 12. This specimen's treatment or condition label, interpreted: in vitro stimulation with specific CMV peptide epitopes to enrich CMV-specific T cells. Study-level results and caveats: The ex vivo response was dominated by HLA-C-restricted CMV-specific TCR beta clonotypes, and the single most frequent clonotype in two of eight donors was supplied by these HLA-C-restricted clonotypes. In both this cohort and an independent cohort of more than 350 donors, the cumulative frequency of public TCR beta family members distinguished carriers of CMV infection plus the relevant HLA type.

Turning to this clonotype: What antigen it recognizes has not been identified. Per-base qualities were not stored, and no clone one base away is much larger.

Here the chain combines TRBV5-4 and TRBJ1-1; the central 8 bases match TRBD1. The source was CD8+ T cells from cultured PBMCs, collected from culture after CMV antigen stimulation. The origin of this receptor is a human donor in good health (CMV status not recorded). Some clones in this sample may be carry-over from other donors' samples. The CDR3 here reads CASSSVFQGAETEAFF. The DNA sequence reads TGTGCCAGCAGCTCAGTATTTCAGGGGGCAGAGACTGAAGCTTTCTTT. The variable domain in full, with residues beyond the CDR3 obtained from the reference TRBV5-4 and TRBJ1-1 genes, is ETGVTQSPTHLIKTRGQQVTLRCSSQSGHNTVSWYQQALGQGPQFIFQYYREEENGRGNFPPRFSGLQFPNYSSELNVNALELDDSALYLCASSSVFQGAETEAFFGQGTRLTVV.